This TCR beta chain stems from a study of control samples from healthy donors and cancer patients (dated by TCRdb to 2018 to 2020). Library generation was performed with the immunoSEQ multiplex PCR assay. Drawn from immuneACCESS, this table holds only the in-frame rearrangements with V and J called that TCRdb kept. Clones are partly lost; checked studies trace under half to an unresolved V gene and leave the rest unexplained. This sample lists about 130,000 clones; roughly 92% were detected once. The biggest ten clones account for around 0.6% of the sample. Per the germline V gene, ENHRY is the CDR1 and SYGVKD is the CDR2. Cut back by 6 bases and 0 bases, the V and J ends lie 8 bases apart. Including cysteine and phenylalanine, the CDR3 has 13 amino acids. Just the 39-base CDR3 DNA is kept, in frame starting at base 1. Of note for this clone: It has no known antigen specificity. Base qualities are missing; no much larger clone stands one base away.

The receptor was isolated from a man aged 80 or over with head and neck cancer. Recombination linked TRBV10-3 to TRBJ1-1; a confident D gene designation cannot be given. The sample was PBMCs. CDR3 loop: CAISRLMNTEAFF. The nucleotide sequence reads TGTGCCATCAGCCGACTGATGAACACTGAAGCTTTCTTT.